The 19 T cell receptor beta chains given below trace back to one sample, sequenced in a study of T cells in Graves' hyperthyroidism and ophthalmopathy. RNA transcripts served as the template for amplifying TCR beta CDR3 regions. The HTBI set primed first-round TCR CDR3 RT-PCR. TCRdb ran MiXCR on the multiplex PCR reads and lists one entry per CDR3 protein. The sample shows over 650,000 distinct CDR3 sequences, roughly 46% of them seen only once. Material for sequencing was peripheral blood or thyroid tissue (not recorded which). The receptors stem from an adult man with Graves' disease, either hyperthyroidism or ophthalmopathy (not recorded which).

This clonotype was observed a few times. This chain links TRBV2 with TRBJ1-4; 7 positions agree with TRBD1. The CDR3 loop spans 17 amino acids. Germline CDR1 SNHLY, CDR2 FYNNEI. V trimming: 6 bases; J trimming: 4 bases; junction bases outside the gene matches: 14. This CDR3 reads CASRRTGGGGLNEKLFF. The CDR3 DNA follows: TGTGCCAGCAGGCGGACAGGTGGGGGTGGCCTTAATGAAAAACTGTTTTTT.

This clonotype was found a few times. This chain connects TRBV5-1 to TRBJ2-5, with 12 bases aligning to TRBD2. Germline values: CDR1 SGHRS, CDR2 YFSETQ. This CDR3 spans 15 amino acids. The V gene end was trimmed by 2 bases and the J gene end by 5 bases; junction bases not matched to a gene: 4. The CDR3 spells CASSLLAGGPETQYF. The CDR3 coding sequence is TGCGCCAGCAGCTTACTAGCGGGAGGCCCCGAGACCCAGTACTTC. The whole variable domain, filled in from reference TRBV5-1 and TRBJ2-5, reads KAGVTQTPRYLIKTRGQQVTLSCSPISGHRSVSWYQQTPGQGLQFLFEYFSETQRNKGNFPGRFSGRQFSNSRSEMNVSTLELGDSALYLCASSLLAGGPETQYFGPGTRLLVL.

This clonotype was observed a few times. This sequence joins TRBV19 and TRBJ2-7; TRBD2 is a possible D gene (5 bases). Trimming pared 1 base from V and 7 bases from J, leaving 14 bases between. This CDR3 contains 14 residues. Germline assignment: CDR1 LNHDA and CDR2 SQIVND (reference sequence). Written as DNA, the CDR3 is TGTGCCAGTAGTATAGGCCGAGCCACGGGGGAGCAGTACTTC. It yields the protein CASSIGRATGEQYF.

CDR3 sequence reads: CSAPNSPLHF. DNA of the CDR3: TGCAGTGCGCCGAATTCACCCCTCCACTTT. This chain connects TRBV20-1 to TRBJ1-6; the D is unclear. CDR3 length: 10 amino acids. CDR1 is DFQATT, CDR2 SNEGSKA, per germline (reference sequence). Trimming left V 6 bases short and J 7 bases short, with 4 bases between.

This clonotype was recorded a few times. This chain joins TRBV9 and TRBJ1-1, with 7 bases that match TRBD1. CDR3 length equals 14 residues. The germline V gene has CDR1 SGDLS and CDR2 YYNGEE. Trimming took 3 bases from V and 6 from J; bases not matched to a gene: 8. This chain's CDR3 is CASSATGIVAEAFF. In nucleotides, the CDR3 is TGTGCCAGCAGCGCGACAGGGATCGTTGCTGAAGCTTTCTTT.

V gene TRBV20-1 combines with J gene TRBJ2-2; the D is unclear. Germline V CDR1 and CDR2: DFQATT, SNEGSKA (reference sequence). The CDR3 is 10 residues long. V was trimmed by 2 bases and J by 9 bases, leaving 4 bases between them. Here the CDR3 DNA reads TGCAGTGCTAGACCGTGGGAGCTGTTTTTT. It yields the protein CSARPWELFF.

CDR3 bases: TGTGCCAGCAGCCAAGAGGGGGCACCTGAAGCTTTCTTT. It encodes CASSQEGAPEAFF. This rearrangement joins TRBV7-9 to TRBJ1-1, with 7 bases aligning to TRBD1. The CDR3 has 13 residues. V lost 5 bases and J lost 6; bases outside the gene matches: 6. Looked up from germline, CDR1 is SEHNR and CDR2 is FQNEAQ (reference sequence).

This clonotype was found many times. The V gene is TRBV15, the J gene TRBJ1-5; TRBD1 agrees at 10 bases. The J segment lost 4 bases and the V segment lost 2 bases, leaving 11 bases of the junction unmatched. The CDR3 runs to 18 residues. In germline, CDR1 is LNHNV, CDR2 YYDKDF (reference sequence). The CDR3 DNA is TGTGCCACCAGCAGAACCGGGACAGGGGTACGGCTAAATCAGCCCCAGCATTTT. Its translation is CATSRTGTGVRLNQPQHF.

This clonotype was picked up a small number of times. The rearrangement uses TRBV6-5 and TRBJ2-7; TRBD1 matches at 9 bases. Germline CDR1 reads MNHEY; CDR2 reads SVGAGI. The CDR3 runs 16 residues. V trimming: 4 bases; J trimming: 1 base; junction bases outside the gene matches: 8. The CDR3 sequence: CASSSSGTGTSYEQYF. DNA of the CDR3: TGTGCCAGCAGTTCCTCCGGGACAGGGACTTCCTACGAGCAGTACTTC.

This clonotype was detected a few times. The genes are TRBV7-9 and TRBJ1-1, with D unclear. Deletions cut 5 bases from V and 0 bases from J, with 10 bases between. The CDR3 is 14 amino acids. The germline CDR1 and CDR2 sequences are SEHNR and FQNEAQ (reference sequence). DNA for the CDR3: TGTGCCAGCAGCCAATTTCAAGTGAACACTGAAGCTTTCTTT. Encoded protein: CASSQFQVNTEAFF.

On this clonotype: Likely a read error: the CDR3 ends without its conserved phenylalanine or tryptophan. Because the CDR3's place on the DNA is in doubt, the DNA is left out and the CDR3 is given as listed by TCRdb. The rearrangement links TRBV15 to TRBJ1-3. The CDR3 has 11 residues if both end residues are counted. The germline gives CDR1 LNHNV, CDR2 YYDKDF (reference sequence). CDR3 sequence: CATSREGGLYT.

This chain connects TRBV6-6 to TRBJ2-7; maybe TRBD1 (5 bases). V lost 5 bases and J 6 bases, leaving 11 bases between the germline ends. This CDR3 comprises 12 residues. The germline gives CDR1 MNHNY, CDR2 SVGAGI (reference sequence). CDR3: CASSEYRGEQYF. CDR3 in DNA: TGTGCCAGCAGTGAATATAGGGGCGAGCAGTACTTC.

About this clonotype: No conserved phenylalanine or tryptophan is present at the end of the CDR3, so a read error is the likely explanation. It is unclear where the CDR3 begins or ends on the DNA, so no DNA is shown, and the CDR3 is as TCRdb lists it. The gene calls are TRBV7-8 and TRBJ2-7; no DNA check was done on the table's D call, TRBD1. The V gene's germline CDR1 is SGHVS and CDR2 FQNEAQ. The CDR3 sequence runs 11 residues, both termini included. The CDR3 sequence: CASSLAPGQNY.

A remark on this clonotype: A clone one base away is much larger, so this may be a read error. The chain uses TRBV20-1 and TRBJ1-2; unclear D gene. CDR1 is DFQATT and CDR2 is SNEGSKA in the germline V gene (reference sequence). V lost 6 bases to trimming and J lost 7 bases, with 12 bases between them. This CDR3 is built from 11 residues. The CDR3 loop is CSANPGTGYTF. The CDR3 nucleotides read TGCAGTGCCAATCCGGGAACTGGCTACACCTTC.

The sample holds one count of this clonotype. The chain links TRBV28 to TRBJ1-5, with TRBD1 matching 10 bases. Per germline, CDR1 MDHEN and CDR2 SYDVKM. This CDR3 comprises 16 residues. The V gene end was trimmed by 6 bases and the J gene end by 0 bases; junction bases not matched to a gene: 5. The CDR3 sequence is CASSRDRGPSNQPQHF. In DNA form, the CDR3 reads TGTGCCAGCAGCCGCGACAGGGGGCCTAGCAATCAGCCCCAGCATTTT.

The CDR3 DNA follows: TGCAGCGTTGACGTGTTTGGAAACACCATATATTTT. Amino acid sequence: CSVDVFGNTIYF. This rearrangement joins TRBV29-1 to TRBJ1-3, with D unresolved. From germline, CDR1 is SQVTM and CDR2 ANQGSEA. V lost 3 bases and J lost 3, with 6 bases in between. The CDR3 covers 12 residues.

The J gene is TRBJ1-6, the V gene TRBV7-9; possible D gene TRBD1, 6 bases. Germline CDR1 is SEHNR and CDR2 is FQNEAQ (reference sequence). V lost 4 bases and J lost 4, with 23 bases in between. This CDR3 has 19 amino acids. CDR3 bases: TGTGCCAGCAGCTCGCACGACCTACAGGGCGCTGGTTATAATTCACCCCTCCACTTT. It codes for CASSSHDLQGAGYNSPLHF.

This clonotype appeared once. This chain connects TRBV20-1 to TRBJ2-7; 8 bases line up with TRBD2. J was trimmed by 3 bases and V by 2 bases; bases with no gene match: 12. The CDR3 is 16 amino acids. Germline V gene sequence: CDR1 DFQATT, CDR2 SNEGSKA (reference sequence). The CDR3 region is CSARNVLATSVYEQYF. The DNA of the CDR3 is TGCAGTGCTAGAAACGTGCTGGCGACTAGCGTCTACGAGCAGTACTTC.

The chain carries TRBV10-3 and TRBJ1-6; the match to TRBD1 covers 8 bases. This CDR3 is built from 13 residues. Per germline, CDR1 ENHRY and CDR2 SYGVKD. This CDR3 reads CASGQGKNSPLHF. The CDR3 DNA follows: TGTGCTAGTGGACAGGGAAAGAATTCACCCCTCCACTTT.